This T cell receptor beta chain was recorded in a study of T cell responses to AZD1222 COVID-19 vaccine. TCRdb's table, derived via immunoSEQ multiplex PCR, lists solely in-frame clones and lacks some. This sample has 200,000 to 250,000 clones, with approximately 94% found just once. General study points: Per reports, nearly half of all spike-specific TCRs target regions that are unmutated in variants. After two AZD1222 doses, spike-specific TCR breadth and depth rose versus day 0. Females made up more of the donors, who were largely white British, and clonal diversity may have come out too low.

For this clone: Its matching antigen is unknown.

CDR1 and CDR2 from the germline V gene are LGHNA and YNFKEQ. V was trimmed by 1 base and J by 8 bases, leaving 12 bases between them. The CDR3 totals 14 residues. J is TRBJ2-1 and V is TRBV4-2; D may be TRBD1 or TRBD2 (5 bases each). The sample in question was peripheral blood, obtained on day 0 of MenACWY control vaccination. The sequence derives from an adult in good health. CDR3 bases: TGTGCCAGCAGCCAAGGGGGGAGCTCCCATGAGCAGTTCTTC. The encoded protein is CASSQGGSSHEQFF.